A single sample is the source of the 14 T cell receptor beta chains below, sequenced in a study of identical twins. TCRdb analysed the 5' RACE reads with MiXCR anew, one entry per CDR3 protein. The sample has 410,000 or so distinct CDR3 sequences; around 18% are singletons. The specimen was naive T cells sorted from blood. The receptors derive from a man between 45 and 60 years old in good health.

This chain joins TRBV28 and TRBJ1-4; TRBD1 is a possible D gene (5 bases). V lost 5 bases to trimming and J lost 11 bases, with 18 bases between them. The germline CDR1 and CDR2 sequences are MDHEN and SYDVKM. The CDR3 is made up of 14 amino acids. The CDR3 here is CASSLGHKGGKLFF. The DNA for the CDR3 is TGTGCCAGCAGTCTCGGACATAAAGGAGGGAAACTGTTTTTT.

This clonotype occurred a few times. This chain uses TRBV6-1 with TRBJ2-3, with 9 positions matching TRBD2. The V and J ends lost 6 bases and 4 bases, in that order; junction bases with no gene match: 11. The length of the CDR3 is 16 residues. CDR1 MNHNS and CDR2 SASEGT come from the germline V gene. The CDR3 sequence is CASSQRGGGAPDTQYF. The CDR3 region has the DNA TGTGCCAGCAGCCAGCGTGGCGGGGGGGCCCCAGATACGCAGTATTTT.

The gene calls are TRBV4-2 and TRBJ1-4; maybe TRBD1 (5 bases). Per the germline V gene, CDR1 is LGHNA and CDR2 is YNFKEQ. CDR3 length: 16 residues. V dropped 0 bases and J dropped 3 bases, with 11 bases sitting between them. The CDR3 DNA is TGTGCCAGCAGCCAAGATCTGGGGGTCCCTAATGAAAAACTGTTTTTT. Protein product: CASSQDLGVPNEKLFF.

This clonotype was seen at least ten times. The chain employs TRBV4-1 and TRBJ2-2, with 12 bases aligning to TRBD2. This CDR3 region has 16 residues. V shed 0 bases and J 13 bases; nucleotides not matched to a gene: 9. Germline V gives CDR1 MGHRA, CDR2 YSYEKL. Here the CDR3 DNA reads TGCGCCAGCAGCCAAGATCCGGCTAGCGGGGGGGCGAGGCTGTTTTTT. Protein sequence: CASSQDPASGGARLFF.

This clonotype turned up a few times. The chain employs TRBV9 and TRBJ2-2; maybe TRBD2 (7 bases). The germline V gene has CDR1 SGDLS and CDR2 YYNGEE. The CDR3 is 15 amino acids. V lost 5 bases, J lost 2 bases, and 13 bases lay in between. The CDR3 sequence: CASSWGGVNTGELFF. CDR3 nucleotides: TGTGCCAGCAGTTGGGGGGGCGTTAACACCGGGGAGCTGTTTTTT.

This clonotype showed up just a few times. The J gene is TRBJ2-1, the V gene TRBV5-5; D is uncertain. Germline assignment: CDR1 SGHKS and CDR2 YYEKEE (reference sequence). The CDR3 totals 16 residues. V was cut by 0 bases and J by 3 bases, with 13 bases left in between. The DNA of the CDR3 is TGTGCCAGCAGCTTGGAACAGAGCCTCAACTACAATGAGCAGTTCTTC. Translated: CASSLEQSLNYNEQFF.

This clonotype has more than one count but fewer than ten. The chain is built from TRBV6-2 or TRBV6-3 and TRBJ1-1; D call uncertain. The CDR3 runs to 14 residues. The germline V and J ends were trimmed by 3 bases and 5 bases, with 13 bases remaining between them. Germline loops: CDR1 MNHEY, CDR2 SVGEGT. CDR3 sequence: CASSYSTPNTEAFF. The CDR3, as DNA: TGTGCCAGCAGTTATAGTACTCCTAATACTGAAGCTTTCTTT.

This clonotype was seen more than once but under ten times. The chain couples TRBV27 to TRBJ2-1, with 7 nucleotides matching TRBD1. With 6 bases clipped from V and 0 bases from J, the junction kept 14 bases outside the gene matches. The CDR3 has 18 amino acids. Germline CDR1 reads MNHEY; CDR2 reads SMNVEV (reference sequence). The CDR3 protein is CASRTDRLGQSSYNEQFF. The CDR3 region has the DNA TGTGCCAGCAGGACAGACCGTTTGGGACAGAGCTCCTACAATGAGCAGTTCTTC.

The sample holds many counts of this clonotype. The CDR3 loop is CASSVDVAFDTQYF. CDR3 DNA sequence: TGTGCCAGCAGCGTAGACGTGGCCTTCGATACGCAGTATTTT. The chain combines TRBV9 with TRBJ2-3; D is undetermined. Germline assignment: CDR1 SGDLS and CDR2 YYNGEE. The CDR3 is 14 residues long. Trimming removed 0 bases at V and 6 bases at J, with 11 bases between.

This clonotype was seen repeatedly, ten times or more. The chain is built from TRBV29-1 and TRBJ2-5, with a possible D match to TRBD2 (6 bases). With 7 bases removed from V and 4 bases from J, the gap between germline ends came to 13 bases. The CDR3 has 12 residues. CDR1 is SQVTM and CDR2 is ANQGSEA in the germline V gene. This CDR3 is CSAGMGGETQYF. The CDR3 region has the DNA TGCAGCGCCGGGATGGGGGGAGAGACCCAGTACTTC.

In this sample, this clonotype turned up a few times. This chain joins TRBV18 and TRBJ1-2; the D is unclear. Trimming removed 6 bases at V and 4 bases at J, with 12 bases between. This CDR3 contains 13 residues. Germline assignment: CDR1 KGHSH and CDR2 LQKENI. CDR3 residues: CASSGGLGYGYTF. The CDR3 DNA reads TGTGCCAGCTCGGGCGGGCTCGGCTATGGCTACACCTTC.

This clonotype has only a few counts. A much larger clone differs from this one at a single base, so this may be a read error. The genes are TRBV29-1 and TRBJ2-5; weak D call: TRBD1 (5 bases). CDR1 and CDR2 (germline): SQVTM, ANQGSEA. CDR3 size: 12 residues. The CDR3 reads CSVAATVETQSF. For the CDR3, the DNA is TGCAGCGTTGCTGCGACAGTTGAGACCCAGTCCTTC.

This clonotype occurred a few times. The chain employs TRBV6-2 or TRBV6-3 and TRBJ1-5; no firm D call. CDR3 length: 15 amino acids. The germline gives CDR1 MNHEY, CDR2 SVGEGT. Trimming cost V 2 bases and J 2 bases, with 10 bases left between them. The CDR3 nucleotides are TGTGCCAGCAGTTACGGGCAGATGGGCAATCAGCCCCAGCATTTT. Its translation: CASSYGQMGNQPQHF.

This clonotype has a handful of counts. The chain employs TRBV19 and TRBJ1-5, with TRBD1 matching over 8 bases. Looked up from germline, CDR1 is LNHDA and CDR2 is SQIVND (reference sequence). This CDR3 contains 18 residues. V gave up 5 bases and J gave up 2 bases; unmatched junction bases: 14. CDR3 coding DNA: TGTGCCAGTAGTGGCGCAGGGGGCGGCCCCGGTGGCAATCAGCCCCAGCATTTT. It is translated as CASSGAGGGPGGNQPQHF.